This T cell receptor beta chain was identified during a study of human thymus T cells. Resections from corrective heart surgery provided thymus tissue. Healthy Finnish infants undergoing corrective surgery for congenital heart defects were used as donors. The length of the CDR3 is 16 residues. The V gene end was trimmed by 5 bases and the J gene end by 8 bases; junction bases not matched to a gene: 9. Per germline, CDR1 LNHDA and CDR2 SQIVND (reference sequence). Study-level results: Unrelated individuals had highly overlapping thymic repertoires, as reported in related research. Thymic and blood repertoires appeared to carry a bias in their V and J gene usage.

This clone appeared once. Its antigen is still unknown. Assay used: immunoSEQ multiplex PCR; TCRdb lists only in-frame clones, some missing. The repertoire consists of tens of thousands of clones, with roughly 95% occurring once and the leading ten covering 0.03% to 0.035%. The specimen was thymus tissue. The J gene is TRBJ2-1, the V gene TRBV19; TRBD2 matches at 13 bases. This receptor was taken from a girl under three years old with a congenital heart defect but otherwise immunologically healthy. The CDR3 reads CASSFQTSGRLDEQFF. The CDR3 bases are TGTGCCAGTAGTTTCCAGACTAGCGGGAGGTTGGATGAGCAGTTCTTC.